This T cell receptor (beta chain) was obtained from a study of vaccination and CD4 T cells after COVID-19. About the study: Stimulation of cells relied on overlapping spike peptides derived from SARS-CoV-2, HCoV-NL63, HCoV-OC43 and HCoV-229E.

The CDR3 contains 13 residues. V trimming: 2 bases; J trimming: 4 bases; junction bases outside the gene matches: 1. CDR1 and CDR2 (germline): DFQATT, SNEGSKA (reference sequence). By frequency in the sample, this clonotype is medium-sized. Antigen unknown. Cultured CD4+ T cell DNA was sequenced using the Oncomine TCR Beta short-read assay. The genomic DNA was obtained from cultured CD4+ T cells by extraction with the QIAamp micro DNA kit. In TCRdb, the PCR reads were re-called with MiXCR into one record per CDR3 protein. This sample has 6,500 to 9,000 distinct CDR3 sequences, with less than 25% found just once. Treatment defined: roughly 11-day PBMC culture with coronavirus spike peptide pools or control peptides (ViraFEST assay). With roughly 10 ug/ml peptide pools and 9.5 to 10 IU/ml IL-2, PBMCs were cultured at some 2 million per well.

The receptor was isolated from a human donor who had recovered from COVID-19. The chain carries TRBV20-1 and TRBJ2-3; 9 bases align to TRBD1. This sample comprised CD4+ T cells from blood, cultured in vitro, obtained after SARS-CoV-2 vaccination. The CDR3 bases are TGCAGTGCTAGAAGGACAGGGGCAGATACGCAGTATTTT. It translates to CSARRTGADTQYF.